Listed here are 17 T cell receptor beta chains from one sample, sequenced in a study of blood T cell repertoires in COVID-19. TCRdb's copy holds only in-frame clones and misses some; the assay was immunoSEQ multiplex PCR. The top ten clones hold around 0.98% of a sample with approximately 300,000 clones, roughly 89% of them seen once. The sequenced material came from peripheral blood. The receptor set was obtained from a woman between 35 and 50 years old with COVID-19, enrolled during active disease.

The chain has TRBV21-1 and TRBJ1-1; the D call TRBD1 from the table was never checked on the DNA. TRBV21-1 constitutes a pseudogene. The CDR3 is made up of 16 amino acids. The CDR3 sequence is CASLNDGGQMNTEAFF. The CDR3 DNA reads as TGTGCCAGTCTTAACGACGGCGGACAGATGAACACTGAAGCTTTCTTT.

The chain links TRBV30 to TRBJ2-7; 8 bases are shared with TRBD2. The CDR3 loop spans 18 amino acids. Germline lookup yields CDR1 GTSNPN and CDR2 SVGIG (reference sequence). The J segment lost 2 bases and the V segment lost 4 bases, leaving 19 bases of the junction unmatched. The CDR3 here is CAWTDPVPQTSETYEQYF. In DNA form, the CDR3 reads TGTGCCTGGACCGACCCCGTCCCCCAGACTAGCGAAACCTACGAGCAGTACTTC.

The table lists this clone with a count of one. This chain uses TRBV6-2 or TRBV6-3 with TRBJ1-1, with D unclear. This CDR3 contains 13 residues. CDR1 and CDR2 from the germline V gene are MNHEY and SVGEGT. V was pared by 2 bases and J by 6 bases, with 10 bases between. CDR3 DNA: TGTGCCAGCAGTTACCAGGAAGTCCCTGAAGCTTTCTTT. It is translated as CASSYQEVPEAFF.

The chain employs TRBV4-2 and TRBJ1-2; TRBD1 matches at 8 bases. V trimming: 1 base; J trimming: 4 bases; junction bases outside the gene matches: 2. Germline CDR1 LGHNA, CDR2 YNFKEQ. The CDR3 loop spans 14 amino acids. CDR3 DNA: TGTGCCAGCAGCCAAGGACAGGGGAGCTATGGCTACACCTTC. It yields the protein CASSQGQGSYGYTF.

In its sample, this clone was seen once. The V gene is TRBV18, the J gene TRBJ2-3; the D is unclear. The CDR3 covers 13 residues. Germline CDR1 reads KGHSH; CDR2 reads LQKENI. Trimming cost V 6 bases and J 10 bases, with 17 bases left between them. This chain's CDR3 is CASSFDLNDSQYF. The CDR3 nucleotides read TGTGCCAGCTCGTTCGACTTGAATGATTCGCAGTATTTT.

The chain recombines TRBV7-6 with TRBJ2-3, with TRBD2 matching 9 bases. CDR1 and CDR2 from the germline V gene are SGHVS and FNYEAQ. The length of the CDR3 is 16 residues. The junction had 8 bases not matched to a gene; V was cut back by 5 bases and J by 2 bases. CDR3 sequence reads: CASSPGRGRVTDTQYF. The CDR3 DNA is TGTGCCAGCAGCCCGGGACGCGGGAGGGTCACAGATACGCAGTATTTT.

The CDR3 DNA reads as TGCGCCAGCAGTCGTTCGCGGGAGGGCTCCTACGAGCAGTACTTC. Protein sequence: CASSRSREGSYEQYF. V is TRBV10-2 and J is TRBJ2-7, with 9 bases matching TRBD2. CDR1 WSHSY and CDR2 SAAADI come from the germline V gene. This CDR3 has 15 residues. Trimming at V came to 5 bases and at J to 0 bases, leaving 5 bases not matched to a gene.

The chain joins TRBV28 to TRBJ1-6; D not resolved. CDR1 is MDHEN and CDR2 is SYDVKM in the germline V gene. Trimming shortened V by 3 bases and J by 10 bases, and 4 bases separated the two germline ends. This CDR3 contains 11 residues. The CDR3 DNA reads TGTGCCAGCAGTTTTCGGTCACCCCTCCACTTT. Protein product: CASSFRSPLHF.

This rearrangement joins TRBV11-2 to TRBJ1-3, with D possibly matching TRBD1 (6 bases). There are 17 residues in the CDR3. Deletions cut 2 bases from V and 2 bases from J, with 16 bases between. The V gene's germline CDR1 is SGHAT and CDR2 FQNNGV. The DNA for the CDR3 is TGTGCCAGCAGCTTAAGGGTGGCGGGGGGCCCTGGAAACACCATATATTTT. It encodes CASSLRVAGGPGNTIYF.

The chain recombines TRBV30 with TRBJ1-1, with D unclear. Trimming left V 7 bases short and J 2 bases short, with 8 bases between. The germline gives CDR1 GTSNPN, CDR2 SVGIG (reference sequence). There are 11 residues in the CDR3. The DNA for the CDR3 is TGTGCCTTAGAGTTAAACACTGAAGCTTTCTTT. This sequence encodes CALELNTEAFF. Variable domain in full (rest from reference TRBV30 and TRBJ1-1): SQTIHQWPATLVQPVGSPLSLECTVEGTSNPNLYWYRQAAGRGLQLLFYSVGIGQISSEVPQNLSASRPQDRQFILSSKKLLLSDSGFYLCALELNTEAFFGQGTRLTVV.

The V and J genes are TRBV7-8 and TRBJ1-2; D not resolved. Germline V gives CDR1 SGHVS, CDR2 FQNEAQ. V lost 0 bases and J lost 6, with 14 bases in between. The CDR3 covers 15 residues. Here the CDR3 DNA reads TGTGCCAGCAGCTTAGCGCGGATACGTGGCCATGGCTACACCTTC. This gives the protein CASSLARIRGHGYTF.

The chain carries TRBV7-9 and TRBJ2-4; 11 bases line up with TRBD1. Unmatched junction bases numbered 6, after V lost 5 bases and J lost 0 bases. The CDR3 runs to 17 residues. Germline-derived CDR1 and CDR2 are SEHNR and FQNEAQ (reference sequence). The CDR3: CASSAGTGGLAKNIQYF. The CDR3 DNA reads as TGTGCCAGCAGCGCCGGGACAGGGGGTTTAGCCAAAAACATTCAGTACTTC.

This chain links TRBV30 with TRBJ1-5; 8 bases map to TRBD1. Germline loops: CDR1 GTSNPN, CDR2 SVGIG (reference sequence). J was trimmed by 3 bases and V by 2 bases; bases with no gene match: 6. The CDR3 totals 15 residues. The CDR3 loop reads CAWSLSDRDNQPQHF. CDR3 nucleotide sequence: TGTGCCTGGAGTCTTTCGGACAGGGACAATCAGCCCCAGCATTTT.

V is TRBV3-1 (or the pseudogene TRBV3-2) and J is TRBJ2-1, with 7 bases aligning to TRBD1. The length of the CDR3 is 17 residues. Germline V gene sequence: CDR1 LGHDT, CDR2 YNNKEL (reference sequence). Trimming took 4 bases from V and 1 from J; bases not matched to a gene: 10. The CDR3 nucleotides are TGTGCCAGCAGCCGCCCGACAGGGTTACGATCCTACAATGAGCAGTTCTTC. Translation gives CASSRPTGLRSYNEQFF.

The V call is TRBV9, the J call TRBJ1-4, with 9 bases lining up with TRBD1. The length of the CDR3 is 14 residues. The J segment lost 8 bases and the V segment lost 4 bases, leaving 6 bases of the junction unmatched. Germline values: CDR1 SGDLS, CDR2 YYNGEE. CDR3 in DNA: TGTGCCAGCAGCAGAGACAGGGGGGAAGAAAAACTGTTTTTT. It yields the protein CASSRDRGEEKLFF.

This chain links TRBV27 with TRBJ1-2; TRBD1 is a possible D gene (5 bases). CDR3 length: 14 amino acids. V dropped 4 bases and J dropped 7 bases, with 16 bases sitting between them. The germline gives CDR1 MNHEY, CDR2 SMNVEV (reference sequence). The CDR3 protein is CASSSPGIRGGYTF. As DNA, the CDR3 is TGTGCCAGCAGTTCCCCAGGGATAAGAGGTGGCTACACCTTC.

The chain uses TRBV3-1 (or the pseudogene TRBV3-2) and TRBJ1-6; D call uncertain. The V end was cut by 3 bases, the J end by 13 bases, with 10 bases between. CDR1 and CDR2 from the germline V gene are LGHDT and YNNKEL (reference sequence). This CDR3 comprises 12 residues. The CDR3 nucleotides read TGTGCCAGCAGCCAGGGAGAGGGTCCCCTCCACTTT. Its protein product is CASSQGEGPLHF.